This entry concerns a single T cell receptor beta chain. The data stem from a study of blood T cells in healthy people across ages. Study overall: Capture via template switching afforded approximately one barcoded beta molecule per two T cells.

A second PCR, run for about 7 to 12 cycles, used a sample-barcoded 5' primer plus a J-beta primer mix. Every cDNA molecule carried a tag from a template-switch adaptor bearing 12 random nucleotides. TCRdb re-called the 5' RACE reads through MiXCR, storing one row per CDR3 protein. Of some 900,000 distinct CDR3 sequences listed, roughly 43% are singletons. Germline lookup yields CDR1 MDHEN and CDR2 SYDVKM. The CDR3 sequence is 11 residues long. Donors ranged from roughly 6 to 100 years old and were healthy Caucasians in Russia. The authors extracted at least 5 micrograms of total RNA per sample. The material sequenced was blood. The chain combines TRBV28 with TRBJ2-5; no firm D call. With the DNA end fitting TRBJ2-7 better, the J assignment may be wrong. The sequence was collected from a man aged 25 to 40 in good health. CDR3 sequence (DNA): TGTGCCAGCACCAAAGTCTACGAGCAGTACTTC. It is translated as CASTKVYEQYF.